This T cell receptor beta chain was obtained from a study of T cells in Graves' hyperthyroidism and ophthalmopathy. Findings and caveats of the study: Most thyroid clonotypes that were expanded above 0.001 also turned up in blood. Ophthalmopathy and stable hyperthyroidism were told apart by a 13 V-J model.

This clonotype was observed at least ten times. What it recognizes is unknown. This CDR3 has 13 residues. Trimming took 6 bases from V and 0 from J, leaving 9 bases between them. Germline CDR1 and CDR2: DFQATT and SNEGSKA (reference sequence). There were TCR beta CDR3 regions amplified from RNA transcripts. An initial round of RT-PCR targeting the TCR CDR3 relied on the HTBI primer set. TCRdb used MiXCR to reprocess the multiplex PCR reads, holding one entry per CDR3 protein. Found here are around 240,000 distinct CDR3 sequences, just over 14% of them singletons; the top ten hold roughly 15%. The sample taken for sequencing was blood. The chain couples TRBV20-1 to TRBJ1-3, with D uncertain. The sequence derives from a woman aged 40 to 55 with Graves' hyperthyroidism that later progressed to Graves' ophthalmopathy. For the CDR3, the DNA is TGCAGTGCATCCGGATTCTCTGGAAACACCATATATTTT. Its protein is CSASGFSGNTIYF.